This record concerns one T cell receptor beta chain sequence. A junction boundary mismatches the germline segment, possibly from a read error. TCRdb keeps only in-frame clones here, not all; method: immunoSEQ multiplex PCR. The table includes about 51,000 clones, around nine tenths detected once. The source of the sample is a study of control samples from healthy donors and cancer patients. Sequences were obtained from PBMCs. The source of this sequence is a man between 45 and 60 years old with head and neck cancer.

The DNA for the CDR3 is TGTGCCAGTAGATTCGTTTCCCCGAGACGCCAACAAACATCCTTT. Encoded protein: CASRFVSPRRQQTSF. The chain is built from TRBV19 and TRBJ1-1; D ambiguous. CDR1 is LNHDA and CDR2 is SQIVND in the germline V gene (reference sequence). The CDR3 consists of 15 residues.